The T cell receptor (beta chain) under discussion was sequenced for a study of blood T cell repertoires in COVID-19. The junction had 17 bases not matched to a gene; V was cut back by 7 bases and J by 4 bases. Germline CDR1 is MDHEN and CDR2 is SYDVKM. This CDR3 is built from 17 residues. Profiling relied on immunoSEQ multiplex PCR, and the TCRdb table lists in-frame clones only, not all of them. The sample holds roughly 250,000 clones, more than 80% seen once. Specimen: peripheral blood. The chain couples TRBV28 to TRBJ2-7; 9 bases line up with TRBD1. The clonotype comes from a human donor in a cohort sampled during active COVID-19. Here the CDR3 reads CASNRGRKKAGSYEQYF. The CDR3 DNA is TGTGCCAGCAACAGGGGGCGTAAAAAAGCGGGTAGTTACGAGCAGTACTTC.